This section outlines one T cell receptor (beta chain) sequence together with its context. The antigen remains unidentified. Other DNA sequences in the sample encode the same CDR3. Assay used: immunoSEQ multiplex PCR; TCRdb lists only in-frame clones, some missing. The data show 6,500 to 10,000 clones, more than 75% seen once. The germline V gene encodes CDR1 KGHSH and CDR2 LQKENI. CDR3 length equals 14 residues. Between the trimmed V and J ends, which lost 5 bases and 5 bases, there was a span of 15 bases. This specimen belongs to a study of chemoradiotherapy in HPV16-positive cancers. Whole-study results and caveats: Non-HPV-specific T cells did not expand in tumors during treatment, whereas candidate HPV-specific clones and E7-related motifs did. HPV-specific T cells were functionally defined from only two HPV16-positive patients.

Repertoires were sampled repeatedly during chemoradiotherapy. The V call is TRBV18, the J call TRBJ1-2, with D possibly being TRBD1 (6 bases). The receptor's source is a human donor with HPV-associated anogenital cancer. This specimen was taken from a patient who underwent chemoradiotherapy. The CDR3 spells CASSAAGVIYGYTF. The CDR3 bases are TGTGCCAGCTCAGCCGCAGGGGTGATTTATGGCTACACCTTC.